Each of the 28 T cell receptor beta chains below was sequenced from the same sample in a study of cytomegalovirus exposure and HLA in healthy donors. The study ran its PCR with 60 Vbeta and 13 Jbeta primers. This table comes from immunoSEQ multiplex PCR, and its TCRdb copy is limited to in-frame clones, with some not included. The repertoire holds some 96,000 clones, with about three quarters as singletons. The source material was PBMCs. The receptors here all came from a man aged 35-49 years in good health and CMV-seropositive.

This clone has a handful of counts. In nucleotides, the CDR3 is TGTGCCAGCAGCGTATGGGCTGGTAATGAAAAACTGTTTTTT. It encodes CASSVWAGNEKLFF. The rearrangement joins TRBV9 to TRBJ1-4; no reliable D call. Germline CDR1 SGDLS, CDR2 YYNGEE. The CDR3 is made up of 14 amino acids. V lost 1 base and J 4 bases, leaving 8 bases between the germline ends.

Comment on this clone: The same CDR3 also results from other DNA sequences found in this sample. This chain uses TRBV5-1 with TRBJ1-5, with D unclear. Germline values: CDR1 SGHRS, CDR2 YFSETQ. Trimming took off 0 bases at V and 1 base at J, with 8 bases between the two ends. The length of the CDR3 is 15 residues. CDR3 in amino acids: CASSLGGGSNQPQHF. In nucleotides, the CDR3 is TGCGCCAGCAGCTTGGGCGGAGGAAGCAATCAGCCCCAGCATTTT.

The chain has TRBV28 and TRBJ2-6, with unresolved D. Germline CDR1 reads MDHEN; CDR2 reads SYDVKM. The germline V and J ends were trimmed by 7 bases and 0 bases, with 7 bases remaining between them. The CDR3 contains 14 residues. The CDR3: CASTPGSGANVLTF. As DNA, the CDR3 is TGTGCCAGCACCCCAGGCTCTGGGGCCAACGTCCTGACTTTC.

The V and J genes are TRBV7-2 and TRBJ2-2; 10 bases map to TRBD1. The CDR3 length is 16 residues. The germline V gene has CDR1 SGHTA and CDR2 FQGNSA. Trimming cost V 5 bases and J 6 bases; bases outside gene matches: 9. This CDR3 reads CASSLNRDRGAGELFF. CDR3 in DNA: TGTGCCAGCAGCCTTAACCGGGACAGGGGTGCCGGGGAGCTGTTTTTT.

The V call is TRBV9, the J call TRBJ2-1; 13 bases are a match to TRBD2. V lost 0 bases, J lost 3 bases, and 3 bases stayed unmatched. This CDR3 contains 17 residues. Germline V gives CDR1 SGDLS, CDR2 YYNGEE. The CDR3 reads CASSVELAGGNYNEQFF. CDR3 nucleotide sequence: TGTGCCAGCAGCGTAGAACTAGCGGGGGGGAACTACAATGAGCAGTTCTTC.

As DNA, the CDR3 is TGTGCCAGCAGTTCCGGGACTAGCGGGGGGGGACCTCAAGAGACCCAGTACTTC. Its translation is CASSSGTSGGGPQETQYF. V is TRBV25-1 and J is TRBJ2-5; 16 bases align to TRBD2. The V gene's germline CDR1 is MGHDK and CDR2 SYGVNS. Trimming cost V 5 bases and J 2 bases; bases outside gene matches: 8. The CDR3 covers 18 residues. Filled out from reference TRBV25-1 and TRBJ2-5, the complete variable domain reads EADIYQTPRYLVIGTGKKITLECSQTMGHDKMYWYQQDPGMELHLIHYSYGVNSTEKGDLSSESTVSRIRTEHFPLTLESARPSHTSQYLCASSSGTSGGGPQETQYFGPGTRLLVL.

This clone showed up just once. The chain has TRBV9 and TRBJ2-5; 10 positions agree with TRBD1. This CDR3 has 15 residues. Trimming at V came to 4 bases and at J to 1 base, leaving 4 bases not matched to a gene. Germline lookup yields CDR1 SGDLS and CDR2 YYNGEE. CDR3 amino acids: CASSLGTGVQETQYF. CDR3 DNA: TGTGCCAGCAGCCTCGGGACAGGGGTCCAAGAGACCCAGTACTTC. Based on the CDR3 plus reference TRBV9 and TRBJ2-5, the full variable domain is DSGVTQTPKHLITATGQRVTLRCSPRSGDLSVYWYQQSLDQGLQFLIQYYNGEERAKGNILERFSAQQFPDLHSELNLSSLELGDSALYFCASSLGTGVQETQYFGPGTRLLVL.

The chain employs TRBV7-6 and TRBJ2-1; 11 bases agree with TRBD2. The CDR3 covers 15 residues. V shed 5 bases and J 7 bases; nucleotides not matched to a gene: 7. The germline CDR1 and CDR2 sequences are SGHVS and FNYEAQ. In nucleotides, the CDR3 is TGTGCCAGCAGCGAACTAGCGGGGGACGCTAATGAGCAGTTCTTC. This translates into CASSELAGDANEQFF.

CDR3 in DNA: TGTGCCAGCGGGGACAGGGGTAAAAGAAGCGAGCAGTTCTTC. This codes for CASGDRGKRSEQFF. J is TRBJ2-1 and V is TRBV5-4; 10 bases are a match to TRBD1. V lost 7 bases and J lost 10; bases outside the gene matches: 11. The germline gives CDR1 SGHNT, CDR2 YYREEE (reference sequence). The CDR3 length is 14 residues.

This chain connects TRBV18 to TRBJ1-1; TRBD1 is a possible D gene (6 bases). V gave up 3 bases and J gave up 0 bases, with 8 bases separating them. The CDR3 totals 14 residues. Looked up from germline, CDR1 is KGHSH and CDR2 is LQKENI. Here the CDR3 DNA reads TGTGCCAGCTCACCGCAGGGGATGAACACTGAAGCTTTCTTT. As protein: CASSPQGMNTEAFF.

This chain connects TRBV28 to TRBJ2-1; 8 nucleotides line up with TRBD2. The CDR3 has 16 residues. Germline V gene lookup returns CDR1 MDHEN and CDR2 SYDVKM. The V gene end was trimmed by 6 bases and the J gene end by 7 bases; junction bases not matched to a gene: 14. CDR3 nucleotide sequence: TGTGCCAGCAGCCTAAGGGACGGGAGGGGAAATAATGAGCAGTTCTTC. Encoded protein: CASSLRDGRGNNEQFF.

The rearrangement links TRBV18 to TRBJ2-3; perhaps TRBD2 as D (6 bases). V lost 6 bases, J lost 3 bases, and 16 bases lay in between. This CDR3 is 15 amino acids long. Germline CDR1 is KGHSH and CDR2 is LQKENI. The CDR3 spells CASSTGAGLTDTQYF. The CDR3 DNA reads TGTGCCAGCTCGACCGGCGCGGGACTTACAGATACGCAGTATTTT.

This rearrangement joins TRBV15 to TRBJ2-2; 16 nucleotides line up with TRBD2. The CDR3 loop spans 18 amino acids. The V segment lost 6 bases and the J segment 3 bases; nucleotides outside the gene matches: 7. Germline V CDR1 and CDR2: LNHNV, YYDKDF (reference sequence). The CDR3 here is CATREGLAGGRDTGELFF. CDR3 in DNA: TGTGCCACCAGAGAGGGACTAGCGGGAGGGAGAGACACCGGGGAGCTGTTTTTT.

The chain carries TRBV10-3 and TRBJ1-1; 8 bases match TRBD1. CDR1 and CDR2 (germline): ENHRY, SYGVKD. J gave up 6 bases and V 4 bases, and 10 bases lay outside the gene matches. CDR3 length: 15 residues. CDR3 bases: TGTGCCATCAGTGGGGTGGACAGGGAGGGCTCTGAAGCTTTCTTT. Translation: CAISGVDREGSEAFF.

This clone appeared once. This chain connects TRBV4-1 to TRBJ2-3; TRBD1 agrees at 8 bases. The CDR3 totals 14 residues. Germline lookup yields CDR1 MGHRA and CDR2 YSYEKL. V lost 2 bases and J lost 6; bases outside the gene matches: 4. DNA for the CDR3: TGCGCCAGCAGCCAACTTACAGGGGGGGATACGCAGTATTTT. Protein: CASSQLTGGDTQYF.

This sequence joins TRBV5-1 and TRBJ1-1; D possibly corresponds to TRBD1 (5 bases). There are 15 residues in the CDR3. Between the trimmed V and J ends, which lost 4 bases and 4 bases, there was a span of 17 bases. The germline V gene encodes CDR1 SGHRS and CDR2 YFSETQ. CDR3 sequence reads: CASSPQGVKGTEAFF. CDR3 DNA: TGCGCCAGCAGCCCCCAGGGTGTGAAGGGCACTGAAGCTTTCTTT.

This chain uses TRBV5-6 with TRBJ2-4; TRBD1 is a possible D gene (5 bases). V gave up 6 bases and J gave up 1 base, with 11 bases separating them. Germline V CDR1 and CDR2: SGHDT, YYEEEE. The CDR3 is 14 amino acids. The CDR3 region has the DNA TGTGCCAGCACCCAGGGTGTGGCCAAAAACATTCAGTACTTC. Protein: CASTQGVAKNIQYF.

V usage is TRBV5-1 and J usage is TRBJ2-2; TRBD1 matches 8 bases. V lost 4 bases, J lost 5 bases, and 4 bases stayed unmatched. Germline CDR1 SGHRS, CDR2 YFSETQ. The CDR3 is 14 residues long. The CDR3 protein is CASSLRQGTGELFF. The CDR3 nucleotides are TGCGCCAGCAGCCTAAGACAGGGGACCGGGGAGCTGTTTTTT.

This clone has a handful of counts. The J gene is TRBJ2-1, the V gene TRBV10-3; 10 bases line up with TRBD1. Unmatched junction bases numbered 5, after V lost 4 bases and J lost 8 bases. The CDR3 loop spans 14 amino acids. Germline CDR1 and CDR2: ENHRY and SYGVKD. The CDR3 protein is CAISAGTGVDEQFF. CDR3 in DNA: TGTGCCATCAGTGCGGGGACAGGGGTTGATGAGCAGTTCTTC.

This clone was seen more than once but under ten times. This chain links TRBV9 with TRBJ2-6; 7 nucleotides line up with TRBD1. From germline, CDR1 is SGDLS and CDR2 YYNGEE. With 0 bases clipped from V and 0 bases from J, the junction kept 3 bases outside the gene matches. The CDR3 spans 17 residues. CDR3 nucleotides: TGTGCCAGCAGCGTAGGAGGGGGCCCCTCTGGGGCCAACGTCCTGACTTTC. Amino acid sequence: CASSVGGGPSGANVLTF.

V usage is TRBV5-6 and J usage is TRBJ1-4; maybe TRBD1 (6 bases). V was trimmed by 0 bases and J by 0 bases, leaving 12 bases between them. Germline V gene lookup returns CDR1 SGHDT and CDR2 YYEEEE. This CDR3 spans 17 amino acids. The CDR3: CASSLAGVHSTNEKLFF. CDR3 coding DNA: TGTGCCAGCAGCTTGGCAGGGGTGCACTCAACTAATGAAAAACTGTTTTTT.

The chain employs TRBV28 and TRBJ1-4, with D unresolved. V gave up 9 bases and J gave up 7 bases, with 21 bases separating them. CDR3 length: 15 residues. Germline lookup yields CDR1 MDHEN and CDR2 SYDVKM. The CDR3 region is CASRQTGVGSEKLFF. The DNA for the CDR3 is TGTGCCAGTCGACAAACCGGGGTAGGGAGTGAAAAACTGTTTTTT.

This clone has more than one count but fewer than ten. V and J are TRBV10-3 and TRBJ2-1; TRBD1 is a possible D gene (6 bases). Germline CDR1 is ENHRY and CDR2 is SYGVKD. With 5 bases removed from V and 7 bases from J, the gap between germline ends came to 12 bases. The CDR3 loop spans 13 amino acids. The chain's CDR3 is CAISLNRENEQFF. The CDR3 bases are TGTGCCATCAGTCTAAACAGGGAAAATGAGCAGTTCTTC.

This chain links TRBV7-6 with TRBJ2-2, with 7 nucleotides matching TRBD1. V was clipped by 1 base and J by 4 bases; unmatched bases: 6. Germline-derived CDR1 and CDR2 are SGHVS and FNYEAQ. CDR3 length: 16 amino acids. Here the CDR3 reads CASSLVGGSGTGELFF. Written as DNA, the CDR3 is TGTGCCAGCAGCTTAGTAGGGGGCTCGGGCACCGGGGAGCTGTTTTTT.

The V gene is TRBV4-1, the J gene TRBJ1-5, with 10 bases that match TRBD1. Germline CDR1 and CDR2: MGHRA and YSYEKL. V gave up 4 bases and J gave up 0 bases; unmatched junction bases: 9. This CDR3 has 18 residues. In nucleotides, the CDR3 is TGCGCCAGCAGCCCCGCAATTGGGACAGGGGATAGCAATCAGCCCCAGCATTTT. Its protein product is CASSPAIGTGDSNQPQHF.

This clone turned up a few times. The chain has TRBV28 and TRBJ2-3; tentative D call: TRBD2 (5 bases). The CDR3 extends over 14 amino acids. Germline assignment: CDR1 MDHEN and CDR2 SYDVKM. The V and J ends lost 3 bases and 6 bases respectively, with 13 bases between them. The CDR3 spells CASSFMGSVDTQYF. CDR3 nucleotide sequence: TGTGCCAGCAGTTTTATGGGTAGCGTCGATACGCAGTATTTT.

This clone has a single count. J is TRBJ2-7 and V is TRBV5-1; weak D call: TRBD1 (6 bases). V lost 0 bases and J lost 0, with 13 bases in between. CDR1 SGHRS and CDR2 YFSETQ come from the germline V gene. This CDR3 spans 16 amino acids. The CDR3 spells CASSLGGTQISYEQYF. For the CDR3, the DNA is TGCGCCAGCAGCTTGGGTGGGACACAGATCTCCTACGAGCAGTACTTC.

Note on this clone: The junction does not match germline at one end; this may be a read error. V and J are TRBV10-3 and TRBJ1-5; D ambiguous. There are 13 residues in the CDR3. Germline CDR1 and CDR2: ENHRY and SYGVKD. The CDR3 loop is CAVSQDSNQPQHF. CDR3 nucleotide sequence: TGTGCCGTCAGTCAGGATAGCAATCAGCCCCAGCATTTT.